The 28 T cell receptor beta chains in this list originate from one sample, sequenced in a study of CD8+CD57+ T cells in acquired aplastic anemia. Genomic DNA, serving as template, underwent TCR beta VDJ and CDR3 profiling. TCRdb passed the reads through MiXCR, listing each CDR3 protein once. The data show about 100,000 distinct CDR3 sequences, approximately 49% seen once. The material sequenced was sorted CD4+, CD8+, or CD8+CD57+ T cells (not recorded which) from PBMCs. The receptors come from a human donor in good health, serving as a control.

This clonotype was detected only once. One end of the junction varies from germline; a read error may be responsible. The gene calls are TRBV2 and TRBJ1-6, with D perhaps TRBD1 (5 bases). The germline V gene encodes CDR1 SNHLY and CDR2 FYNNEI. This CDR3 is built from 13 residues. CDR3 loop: CASREDGGSPLHF. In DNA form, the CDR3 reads TGTGCCAGCAGGGAAGACGGGGGTTCACCCCTCCACTTT. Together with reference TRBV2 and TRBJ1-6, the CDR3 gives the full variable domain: EPEVTQTPSHQVTQMGQEVILRCVPISNHLYFYWYRQILGQKVEFLVSFYNNEISEKSEIFDDQFSVERPDGSNFTLKIRSTKLEDSAMYFCASREDGGSPLHFGNGTRLTVT.

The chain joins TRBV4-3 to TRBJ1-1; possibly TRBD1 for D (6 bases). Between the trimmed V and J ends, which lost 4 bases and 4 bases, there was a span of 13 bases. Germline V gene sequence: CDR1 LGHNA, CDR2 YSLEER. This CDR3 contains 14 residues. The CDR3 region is CASSRSRGATEAFF. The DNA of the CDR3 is TGCGCCAGCAGCCGGAGTCGGGGGGCCACTGAAGCTTTCTTT.

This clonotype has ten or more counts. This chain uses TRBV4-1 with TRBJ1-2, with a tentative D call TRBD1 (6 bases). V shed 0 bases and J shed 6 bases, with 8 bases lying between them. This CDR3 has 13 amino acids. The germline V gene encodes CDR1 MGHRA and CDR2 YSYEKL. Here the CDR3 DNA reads TGCGCCAGCAGCCAAGAAGGGGGGAATGGCTACACCTTC. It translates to CASSQEGGNGYTF.

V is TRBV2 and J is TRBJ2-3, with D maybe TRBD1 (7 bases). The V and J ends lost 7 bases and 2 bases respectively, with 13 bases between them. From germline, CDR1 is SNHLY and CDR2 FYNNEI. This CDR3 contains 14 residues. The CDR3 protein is CASIRQGLTDTQYF. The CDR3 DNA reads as TGTGCCAGCATACGACAGGGACTCACAGATACGCAGTATTTT.

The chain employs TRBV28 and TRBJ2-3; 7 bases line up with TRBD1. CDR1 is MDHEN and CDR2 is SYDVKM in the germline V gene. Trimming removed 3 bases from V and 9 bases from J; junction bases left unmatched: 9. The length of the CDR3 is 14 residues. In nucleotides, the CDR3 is TGTGCCAGCAGTTTTGAGGGGGCCAGGAGGACGCAGTATTTT. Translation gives CASSFEGARRTQYF.

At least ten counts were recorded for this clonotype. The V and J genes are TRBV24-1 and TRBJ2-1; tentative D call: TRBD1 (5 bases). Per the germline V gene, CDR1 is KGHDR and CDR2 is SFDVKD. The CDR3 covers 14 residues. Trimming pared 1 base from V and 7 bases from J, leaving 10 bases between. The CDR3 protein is CATSDFSRDNEQFF. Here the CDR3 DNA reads TGTGCCACCAGTGATTTCTCCAGGGATAATGAGCAGTTCTTC.

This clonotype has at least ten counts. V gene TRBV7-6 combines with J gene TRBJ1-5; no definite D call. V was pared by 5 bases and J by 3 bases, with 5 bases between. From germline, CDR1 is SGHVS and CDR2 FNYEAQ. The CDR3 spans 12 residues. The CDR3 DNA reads TGTGCCAGCAGCCTCCTCAATCAGCCCCAGCATTTT. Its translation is CASSLLNQPQHF.

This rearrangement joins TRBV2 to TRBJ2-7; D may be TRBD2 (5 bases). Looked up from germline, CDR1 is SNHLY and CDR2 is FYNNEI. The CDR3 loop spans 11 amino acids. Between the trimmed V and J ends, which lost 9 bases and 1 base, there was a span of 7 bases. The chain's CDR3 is CASTGSYEQYF. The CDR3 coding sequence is TGTGCCAGTACGGGGTCCTACGAGCAGTACTTC.

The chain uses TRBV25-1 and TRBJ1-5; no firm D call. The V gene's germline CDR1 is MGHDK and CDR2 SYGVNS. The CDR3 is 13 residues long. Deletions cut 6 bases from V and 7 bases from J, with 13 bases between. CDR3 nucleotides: TGTGCCAGCAGCCCAATACCGGGACAGCCCCAGCATTTT. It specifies CASSPIPGQPQHF.

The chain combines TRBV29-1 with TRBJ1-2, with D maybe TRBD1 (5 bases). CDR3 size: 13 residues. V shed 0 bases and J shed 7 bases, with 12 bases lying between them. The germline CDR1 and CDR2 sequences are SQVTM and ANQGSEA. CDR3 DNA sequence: TGCAGCGTTGAAGATCAATCCGGGGCTGGCTACACCTTC. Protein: CSVEDQSGAGYTF.

CDR3 DNA sequence: TGTGCCAGCAGCCCTCGACAGGGGACCGAGCAGTACTTC. Protein: CASSPRQGTEQYF. The chain carries TRBV2 and TRBJ2-7, with 8 nucleotides matching TRBD1. Germline trimming cut 6 bases from V and 6 bases from J; bases unmatched to any gene: 7. CDR3 length: 13 amino acids. Germline CDR1 and CDR2: SNHLY and FYNNEI.

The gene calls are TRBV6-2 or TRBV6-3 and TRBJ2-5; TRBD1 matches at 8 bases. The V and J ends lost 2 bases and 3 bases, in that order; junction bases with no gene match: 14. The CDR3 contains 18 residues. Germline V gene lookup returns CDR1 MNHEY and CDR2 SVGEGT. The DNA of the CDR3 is TGTGCCAGCAGTTACGTGGGACAGGCGGCGGGGTTGGAAGAGACCCAGTACTTC. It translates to CASSYVGQAAGLEETQYF.

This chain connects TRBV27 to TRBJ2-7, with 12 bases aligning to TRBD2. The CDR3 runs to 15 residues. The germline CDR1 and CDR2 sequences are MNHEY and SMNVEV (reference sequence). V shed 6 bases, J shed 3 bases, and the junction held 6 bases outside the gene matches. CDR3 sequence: CASSPGTSGFYEQYF. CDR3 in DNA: TGTGCCAGCAGCCCCGGGACTAGCGGGTTCTACGAGCAGTACTTC.

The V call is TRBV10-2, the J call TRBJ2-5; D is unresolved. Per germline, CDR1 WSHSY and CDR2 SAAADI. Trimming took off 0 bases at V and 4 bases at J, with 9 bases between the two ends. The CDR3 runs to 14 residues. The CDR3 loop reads CASSESIWGETQYF. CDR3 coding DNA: TGCGCCAGCAGTGAGTCAATTTGGGGAGAGACCCAGTACTTC.

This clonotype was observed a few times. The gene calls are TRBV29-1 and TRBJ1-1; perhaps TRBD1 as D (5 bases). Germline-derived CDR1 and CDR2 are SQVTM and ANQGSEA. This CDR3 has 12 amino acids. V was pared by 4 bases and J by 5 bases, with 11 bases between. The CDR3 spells CSVGGGGTEAFF. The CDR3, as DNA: TGCAGCGTTGGGGGGGGAGGTACTGAAGCTTTCTTT.

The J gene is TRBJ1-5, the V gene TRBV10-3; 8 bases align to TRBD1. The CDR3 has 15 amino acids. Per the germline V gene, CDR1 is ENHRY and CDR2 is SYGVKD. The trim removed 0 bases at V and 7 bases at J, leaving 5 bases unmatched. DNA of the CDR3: TGTGCCATCAGTGAGTCGACAGGGGCTGGGCAGCCCCAGCATTTT. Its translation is CAISESTGAGQPQHF.

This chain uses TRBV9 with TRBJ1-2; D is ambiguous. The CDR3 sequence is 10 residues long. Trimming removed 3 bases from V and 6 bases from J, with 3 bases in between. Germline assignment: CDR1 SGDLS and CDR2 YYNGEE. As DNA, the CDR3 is TGTGCCAGCAGCGGCAATGGCTACACCTTC. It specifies CASSGNGYTF.

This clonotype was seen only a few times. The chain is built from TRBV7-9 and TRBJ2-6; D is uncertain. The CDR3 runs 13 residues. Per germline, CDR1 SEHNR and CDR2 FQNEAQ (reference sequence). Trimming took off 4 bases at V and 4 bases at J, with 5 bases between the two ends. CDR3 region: CASSSVGANVLTF. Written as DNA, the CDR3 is TGTGCCAGCAGCTCCGTGGGGGCCAACGTCCTGACTTTC.

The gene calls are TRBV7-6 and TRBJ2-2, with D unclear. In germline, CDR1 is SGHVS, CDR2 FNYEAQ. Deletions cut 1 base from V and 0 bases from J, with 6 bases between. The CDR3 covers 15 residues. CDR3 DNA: TGTGCCAGCAGCTTAGGACCTACGAACACCGGGGAGCTGTTTTTT. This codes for CASSLGPTNTGELFF.

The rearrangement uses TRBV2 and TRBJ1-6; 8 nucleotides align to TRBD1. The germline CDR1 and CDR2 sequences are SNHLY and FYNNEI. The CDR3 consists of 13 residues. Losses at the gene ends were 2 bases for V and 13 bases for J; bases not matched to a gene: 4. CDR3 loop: CASSEMDRAPLHF. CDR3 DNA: TGTGCCAGCAGTGAAATGGACAGGGCGCCCCTCCACTTT. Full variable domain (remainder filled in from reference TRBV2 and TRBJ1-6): EPEVTQTPSHQVTQMGQEVILRCVPISNHLYFYWYRQILGQKVEFLVSFYNNEISEKSEIFDDQFSVERPDGSNFTLKIRSTKLEDSAMYFCASSEMDRAPLHFGNGTRLTVT.

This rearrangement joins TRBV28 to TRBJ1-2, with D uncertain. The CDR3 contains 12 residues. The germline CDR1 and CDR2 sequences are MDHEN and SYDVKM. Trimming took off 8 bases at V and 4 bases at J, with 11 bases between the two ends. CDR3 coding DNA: TGTGCCAGCGGAGCAGGAGCCTATGGCTACACCTTC. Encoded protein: CASGAGAYGYTF.

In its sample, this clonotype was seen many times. The chain's CDR3 is CATETGRLYEQYF. In DNA, the CDR3 is TGTGCCACAGAGACAGGCCGATTATACGAGCAGTACTTC. The chain recombines TRBV10-3 with TRBJ2-7, with a possible D match to TRBD1 (6 bases). Looked up from germline, CDR1 is ENHRY and CDR2 is SYGVKD. This CDR3 is built from 13 residues. V gave up 10 bases and J gave up 4 bases, with 17 bases separating them.

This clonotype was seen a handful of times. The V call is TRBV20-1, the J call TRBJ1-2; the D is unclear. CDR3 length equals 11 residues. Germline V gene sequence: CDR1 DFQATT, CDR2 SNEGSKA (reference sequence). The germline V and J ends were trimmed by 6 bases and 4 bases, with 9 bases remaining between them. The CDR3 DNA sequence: TGCAGTGCCTCAACATCCTATGGCTACACCTTC. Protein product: CSASTSYGYTF.

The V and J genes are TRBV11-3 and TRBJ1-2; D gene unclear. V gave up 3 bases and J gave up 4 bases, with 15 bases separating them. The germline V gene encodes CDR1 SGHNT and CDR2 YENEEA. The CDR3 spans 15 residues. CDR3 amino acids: CASSFTLRRTYGYTF. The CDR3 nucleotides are TGTGCCAGCAGCTTCACTCTACGACGGACCTATGGCTACACCTTC. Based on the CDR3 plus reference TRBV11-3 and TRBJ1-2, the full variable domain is EAGVVQSPRYKIIEKKQPVAFWCNPISGHNTLYWYLQNLGQGPELLIRYENEEAVDDSQLPKDRFSAERLKGVDSTLKIQPAELGDSAVYLCASSFTLRRTYGYTFGSGTRLTVV.

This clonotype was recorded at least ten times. This chain's CDR3 is CSARGTGIYNEQFF. The CDR3 DNA follows: TGCAGTGCTAGAGGGACAGGGATCTACAATGAGCAGTTCTTC. The chain combines TRBV20-1 with TRBJ2-1; 8 bases are a match to TRBD1. V was clipped by 1 base and J by 3 bases; unmatched bases: 2. Germline V gene sequence: CDR1 DFQATT, CDR2 SNEGSKA (reference sequence). The CDR3 runs 14 residues.

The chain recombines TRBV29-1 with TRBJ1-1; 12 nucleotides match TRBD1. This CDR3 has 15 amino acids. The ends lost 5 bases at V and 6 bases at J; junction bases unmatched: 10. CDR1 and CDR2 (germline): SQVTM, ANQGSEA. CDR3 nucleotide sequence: TGCAGCGTTCCCGGGACAGGGGGCGCGGATTCTGAAGCTTTCTTT. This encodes CSVPGTGGADSEAFF.

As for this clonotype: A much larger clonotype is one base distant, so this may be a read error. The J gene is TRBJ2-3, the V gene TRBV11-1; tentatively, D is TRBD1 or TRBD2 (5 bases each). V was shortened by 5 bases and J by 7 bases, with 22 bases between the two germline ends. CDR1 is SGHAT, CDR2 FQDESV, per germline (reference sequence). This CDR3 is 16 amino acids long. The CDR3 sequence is CASSKVGDPFPYTQYF. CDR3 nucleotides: TGTGCCAGCAGCAAAGTGGGGGACCCCTTCCCATATACGCAGTATTTT.

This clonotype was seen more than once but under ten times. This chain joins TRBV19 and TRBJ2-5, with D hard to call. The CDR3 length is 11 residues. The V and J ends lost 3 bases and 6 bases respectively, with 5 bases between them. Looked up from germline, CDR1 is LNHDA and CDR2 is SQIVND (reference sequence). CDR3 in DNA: TGTGCCAGTAGTATTCATCAGACCCAGTACTTC. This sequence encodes CASSIHQTQYF.